This TCR beta chain was sequenced during a study of T cell responses to AZD1222 COVID-19 vaccine. Generated by immunoSEQ multiplex PCR, the TCRdb table keeps only in-frame clones and is missing some. The sample has approximately 190,000 clones; almost 95% are singletons. The sample consisted of peripheral blood, taken on day 0 of AZD1222 vaccination. This TCR came from an adult in good health.

In DNA, the CDR3 is TGTGCCAGCAGTGATTTGAATAGGGCTAATTCACCCCTCCACTTT. It yields the protein CASSDLNRANSPLHF. The chain has TRBV2 and TRBJ1-6; D is uncertain. The CDR3 covers 15 residues. Germline CDR1 SNHLY, CDR2 FYNNEI. V lost 3 bases and J 6 bases, leaving 12 bases between the germline ends.